These 2 T cell receptor beta chains were sequenced from one sample in a study of blood T cell repertoires in COVID-19. The method was immunoSEQ multiplex PCR; TCRdb's version includes in-frame clones alone and lacks a portion of them. The sample gives 150,000 to 200,000 clones, 70% to 80% of which show up once; 5.5% to 7% is in the top ten. Sample: peripheral blood. The receptors come from a woman aged 40 to 49 with COVID-19, enrolled during active disease.

This clone has more than one count but fewer than ten. The CDR3 DNA reads TGTGCCAGTAGTATCCTGGGACAGGGCAGAAACACCATATATTTT. It specifies CASSILGQGRNTIYF. J is TRBJ1-3 and V is TRBV19; 9 bases line up with TRBD1. V lost 3 bases, J lost 5 bases, and 5 bases stayed unmatched. The CDR3 extends over 15 amino acids. CDR1 is LNHDA and CDR2 is SQIVND in the germline V gene (reference sequence).

The table lists this clone with a count of one. The chain combines TRBV6-5 with TRBJ2-7; 7 bases are a match to TRBD1. The V and J ends lost 0 bases and 2 bases, in that order; junction bases with no gene match: 1. This CDR3 comprises 14 residues. Germline loops: CDR1 MNHEY, CDR2 SVGAGI. The CDR3 reads CASSYSGQTYEQYF. The DNA for the CDR3 is TGTGCCAGCAGTTACTCGGGACAGACCTACGAGCAGTACTTC.